The 12 T cell receptor beta chains reported below all come from one sample, sequenced in a study of radiation and T cells in renal cell carcinoma. The assay was immunoSEQ multiplex PCR, and TCRdb's table has in-frame clones only and misses some. The data hold 20,000 to 30,000 clones, with over 45% observed a single time. Treatment here: treatment-naive control, cytoreductive nephrectomy. The sequencing here drew on tumor tissue, taken from a patient whose treatment was nephrectomy without radiotherapy. These receptors all stem from a middle-aged man with renal cell carcinoma.

A few counts support this clone. The gene calls are TRBV19 and TRBJ2-1; D tentatively fits TRBD1 or TRBD2 (5 bases each). V lost 10 bases, J lost 2 bases, and 18 bases lay in between. CDR1 is LNHDA, CDR2 SQIVND, per germline (reference sequence). This CDR3 comprises 15 residues. The CDR3 loop is CATTQSGQTYNEQFF. CDR3 in DNA: TGTGCCACCACCCAGTCGGGGCAAACCTACAATGAGCAGTTCTTC.

V and J are TRBV18 and TRBJ2-7, with 9 nucleotides matching TRBD1. V lost 6 bases to trimming and J lost 5 bases; unmatched junction nucleotides: 5. The germline gives CDR1 KGHSH, CDR2 LQKENI. The CDR3 extends over 13 amino acids. CDR3 residues: CASSQTGGHEQYV. In DNA form, the CDR3 reads TGTGCCAGCTCGCAAACAGGGGGCCACGAGCAGTACGTC.

The V gene is TRBV27, the J gene TRBJ2-5; the match to TRBD2 covers 8 bases. The germline CDR1 and CDR2 sequences are MNHEY and SMNVEV (reference sequence). Trimming took 4 bases from V and 2 from J; bases not matched to a gene: 3. The CDR3 sequence is 14 residues long. The CDR3 DNA sequence: TGTGCCAGCAGTTCGGGCGGGGGGCAAGAGACCCAGTACTTC. This codes for CASSSGGGQETQYF.

This clone was detected only a few times. This chain uses TRBV27 with TRBJ2-1; 9 bases align to TRBD2. CDR1 and CDR2 (germline): MNHEY, SMNVEV (reference sequence). The CDR3 has 15 residues. Trimming at V came to 4 bases and at J to 5 bases, leaving 6 bases not matched to a gene. The CDR3 DNA follows: TGTGCCAGCAGTTCCTTGGCTAGCGGGGACAATGAGCAGTTCTTC. As protein: CASSSLASGDNEQFF.

This clone was observed a handful of times. The chain employs TRBV19 and TRBJ1-5; no clear D gene. The germline V and J ends were trimmed by 1 base and 7 bases, with 14 bases remaining between them. The CDR3 runs 15 residues. Germline assignment: CDR1 LNHDA and CDR2 SQIVND (reference sequence). Here the CDR3 reads CASSIVRGGRQPQHF. CDR3 nucleotides: TGTGCCAGTAGTATAGTAAGAGGAGGGAGGCAGCCCCAGCATTTT.

The genes are TRBV5-1 and TRBJ2-7; 9 positions match TRBD2. This CDR3 region has 12 residues. In germline, CDR1 is SGHRS, CDR2 YFSETQ. J gave up 9 bases and V 7 bases, and 8 bases lay outside the gene matches. CDR3 sequence (DNA): TGCGCCAGCGGATCGACTAGCGGAGGGCAGTACTTC. Translating gives CASGSTSGGQYF.

The genes are TRBV5-1 and TRBJ1-2, with TRBD1 identical over 8 bases. Germline lookup yields CDR1 SGHRS and CDR2 YFSETQ. Trimming at V came to 3 bases and at J to 4 bases, leaving 5 bases not matched to a gene. CDR3 length equals 14 residues. As DNA, the CDR3 is TGCGCCAGCAGCTCAGGGGGCGCCCCCTATGGCTACACCTTC. Translated, it gives CASSSGGAPYGYTF.

The chain joins TRBV25-1 to TRBJ2-1; D is possibly TRBD2 (6 bases). The V gene's germline CDR1 is MGHDK and CDR2 SYGVNS. The CDR3 contains 14 residues. Deletions cut 6 bases from V and 9 bases from J, with 18 bases between. For the CDR3, the DNA is TGTGCCAGCAGCGCGGGGCCCCCAACGGGTGAGCAGTTCTTC. This translates into CASSAGPPTGEQFF.

This clone was recorded a few times. This chain connects TRBV5-1 to TRBJ1-4; 9 bases are shared with TRBD1. The CDR3 has 15 amino acids. Germline assignment: CDR1 SGHRS and CDR2 YFSETQ. J gave up 6 bases and V 6 bases, and 9 bases lay outside the gene matches. The CDR3 DNA reads as TGCGCCAGCATGACCGGGACAGGGAACTATGAAAAACTGTTTTTT. The encoded protein is CASMTGTGNYEKLFF.

This sequence joins TRBV2 and TRBJ2-3; D perhaps matches TRBD1 (6 bases). Germline CDR1 SNHLY, CDR2 FYNNEI. The CDR3 is 13 amino acids. The V gene lost 6 bases and the J gene lost 2 bases, with 9 bases spanning the gap. The CDR3 sequence: CASRRDTTDTQYF. The CDR3, as DNA: TGTGCCAGCAGACGGGACACCACAGATACGCAGTATTTT.

This clone was picked up many times. The chain recombines TRBV5-1 with TRBJ1-1; 11 bases are shared with TRBD1. CDR1 SGHRS and CDR2 YFSETQ come from the germline V gene. The CDR3 length is 14 residues. Germline trimming cut 4 bases from V and 4 bases from J; bases unmatched to any gene: 3. The CDR3 region is CASSGQGAFTEAFF. The CDR3 bases are TGCGCCAGCAGCGGACAGGGGGCGTTCACTGAAGCTTTCTTT.

The chain links TRBV14 to TRBJ1-2; D is perhaps TRBD1 (5 bases). The V end was cut by 3 bases, the J end by 8 bases, with 16 bases between. CDR1 and CDR2 from the germline V gene are SGHDN and FVKESK. This CDR3 spans 14 amino acids. The CDR3 DNA sequence: TGTGCCAGCAGCCAGTCGACTACCCGGGGGGGCTACACCTTC. Protein sequence: CASSQSTTRGGYTF.